The entry below describes one TCR beta chain. This specimen comes from a study of blood T cell repertoires in COVID-19. The method was immunoSEQ multiplex PCR; TCRdb's version includes in-frame clones alone and lacks a portion of them. The sample lists 110,000 to 150,000 clones, more than 70% occurring once. The germline V gene has CDR1 SGHNT and CDR2 YENEEA. Unmatched junction bases numbered 13, after V lost 2 bases and J lost 6 bases. The CDR3 has 16 amino acids. Sequenced input: peripheral blood. The chain employs TRBV11-3 and TRBJ2-7; 7 bases map to TRBD1. This TCR derives from a woman aged 55-69 years with acute or convalescent COVID-19. The CDR3, as DNA: TGTGCCAGCAGCTTAATAAAGGGGGCGTTGCTTGGCGAGCAGTACTTC. It specifies CASSLIKGALLGEQYF.